The T cell receptor beta chain under discussion was sequenced for a study of T cells in Graves' hyperthyroidism and ophthalmopathy. There are a few counts of this clonotype. CDR3 size: 13 residues. Trimming removed 5 bases from V and 6 bases from J, with 13 bases in between. Germline CDR1 is SGHTA and CDR2 is FQGNSA. Amplification targeted TCR beta CDR3 regions from RNA transcripts. Initially, a first-round RT-PCR of the TCR CDR3 employed the HTBI primer set. MiXCR, run by TCRdb on the multiplex PCR reads, gives a single entry per CDR3 protein. The sample holds roughly 840,000 distinct CDR3 sequences; over 35% are singletons and the top ten take around 10%.

The V and J genes are TRBV7-2 and TRBJ1-1, with TRBD1 as a possible D gene (6 bases). This sequence originates from a man younger than 35 with Graves' hyperthyroidism. The sample consisted of blood. The CDR3 DNA follows: TGTGCCAGCAGCCAGGGGAGGATTCCTGAAGCTTTCTTT. Translating gives CASSQGRIPEAFF.